These 9 T cell receptor beta chains share one sample of origin, sequenced in a study of blood T cells in healthy people across ages (dated by TCRdb to between 2014 and 2017). The library was produced with 5' RACE. The data were produced on an Illumina HiSeq 2500. A second PCR of roughly 7 to 11 cycles was performed with a sample-barcoded 5' primer and a J-beta primer mix. In-frame beta chains were kept once TCRdb had trimmed the public reads at Q25 with fastp and called clones with MiXCR. Each entry merges the rows of one CDR3 protein and shows their most common DNA and genes. Across this sample there are about 1.8 million distinct CDR3 sequences, with around 50% seen only once. More than 2% of the sample belongs to the ten largest clones. The source material was blood. These receptors all stem from a woman between 35 and 50 years old in good health.

The chain employs TRBV12-3 or TRBV12-4 and TRBJ2-2, with D perhaps TRBD2 (6 bases). V was trimmed by 5 bases and J by 6 bases, leaving 13 bases between them. This CDR3 contains 14 residues. The CDR3 DNA reads as TGTGCCAGCAGTAAACGACTAGGCTCCGGGGAGCTGTTTTTT. Residues: CASSKRLGSGELFF.

This chain connects TRBV20-1 to TRBJ1-1; D remains unclear. This CDR3 comprises 13 residues. In germline, CDR1 is DFQATT, CDR2 SNEGSKA (reference sequence). Trimming took off 0 bases at V and 1 base at J, with 6 bases between the two ends. The CDR3 nucleotides read TGCAGTGCTAGAGACACGGCGAACACTGAAGCTTTCTTT. Translating it yields CSARDTANTEAFF.

The chain recombines TRBV6-2 or TRBV6-3 with TRBJ1-5, with no clear D. The CDR3 sequence is 15 residues long. CDR1 is MNHEY and CDR2 is SVGEGT in the germline V gene. V dropped 5 bases and J dropped 2 bases, with 13 bases sitting between them. CDR3 region: CASSNPPMGNQPQHF. DNA for the CDR3: TGTGCCAGCAGTAACCCCCCTATGGGCAATCAGCCCCAGCATTTT.

The chain carries TRBV28 and TRBJ1-1; D not resolved. V lost 1 base and J 5 bases, leaving 8 bases between the germline ends. Germline V gene data show CDR1 as MDHEN and CDR2 as SYDVKM. This CDR3 has 13 amino acids. CDR3 nucleotides: TGTGCCAGCAGTTTATATGTAGTTACTGAAGCTTTCTTT. The encoded protein is CASSLYVVTEAFF.

The rearrangement uses TRBV10-2 and TRBJ2-5; perhaps D is TRBD1 or TRBD2 (5 bases each). V was trimmed by 2 bases and J by 13 bases, leaving 14 bases between them. This CDR3 comprises 12 residues. CDR1 WSHSY and CDR2 SAAADI come from the germline V gene. The CDR3 DNA reads as TGCGCCAGCAGTGAGACAGGCATCGCGGGGTACTTC. It translates to CASSETGIAGYF.

This clonotype has more than one count but fewer than ten. This sequence joins TRBV20-1 and TRBJ2-3, with 12 bases matching TRBD2. The CDR3 runs 15 residues. Germline-derived CDR1 and CDR2 are DFQATT and SNEGSKA (reference sequence). With V trimmed by 5 bases and J by 5 bases, 8 bases remained unmatched. CDR3 sequence (DNA): TGCAGTGCTCACCCTAGCGGGGGGGCAAGAGATACGCAGTATTTT. This gives the protein CSAHPSGGARDTQYF.

This rearrangement joins TRBV7-9 to TRBJ1-1; 8 bases are a match to TRBD1. V lost 5 bases to trimming and J lost 3 bases; unmatched junction nucleotides: 5. This CDR3 spans 14 amino acids. Germline loops: CDR1 SEHNR, CDR2 FQNEAQ (reference sequence). This CDR3 is CASSGTGLDTEAFF. The CDR3 nucleotides are TGTGCCAGCAGCGGGACAGGCCTGGACACTGAAGCTTTCTTT.

This rearrangement joins TRBV20-1 to TRBJ1-1; possible D gene TRBD1, 6 bases. Trimming removed 3 bases from V and 0 bases from J, with 11 bases in between. The CDR3 consists of 14 residues. Germline V gene data show CDR1 as DFQATT and CDR2 as SNEGSKA (reference sequence). The CDR3 loop is CSASKDSLNTEAFF. The CDR3 DNA sequence: TGCAGTGCTAGCAAGGACAGCTTGAACACTGAAGCTTTCTTT.

The chain uses TRBV7-9 and TRBJ2-5; 7 positions agree with TRBD1. The CDR3 runs 15 residues. Germline V gene lookup returns CDR1 SEHNR and CDR2 FQNEAQ (reference sequence). The V and J ends lost 5 bases and 1 base, in that order; junction bases with no gene match: 7. The CDR3 protein is CASSAWTGPQETQYF. As DNA, the CDR3 is TGTGCCAGCAGCGCGTGGACAGGACCCCAAGAGACCCAGTACTTC. The variable domain in full, completed from reference TRBV7-9 and TRBJ2-5, reads DTGVSQNPRHKITKRGQNVTFRCDPISEHNRLYWYRQTLGQGPEFLTYFQNEAQLEKSRLLSDRFSAERPKGSFSTLEIQRTEQGDSAMYLCASSAWTGPQETQYFGPGTRLLVL.